These 26 T cell receptor beta chains came from one sample sequenced in a study of radiation and T cells in renal cell carcinoma. Sample time point: blood 2 weeks post-SBRT. Treatment in this sample: 15 Gy SBRT to primary tumor, nephrectomy 4 weeks later. Method: immunoSEQ multiplex PCR; TCRdb's copy keeps in-frame clones and lacks some. The sample has more than 150,000 clones; around 90% are singletons. The starting material was blood, obtained from a patient whose treatment included radiotherapy and nephrectomy. Receptors were obtained from a woman between 50 and 59 years old with renal cell carcinoma.

The V gene is TRBV5-1, the J gene TRBJ2-7, with D perhaps TRBD2 (5 bases). The germline V gene encodes CDR1 SGHRS and CDR2 YFSETQ. This CDR3 spans 14 amino acids. V was clipped by 4 bases and J by 0 bases, with 11 bases between them. This chain's CDR3 is CASSRGPSSYEQYF. The CDR3 nucleotides read TGCGCCAGCAGCCGCGGGCCCAGCTCCTACGAGCAGTACTTC.

This clone appeared once. The chain uses TRBV18 and TRBJ2-7; perhaps TRBD2 as D (6 bases). CDR1 and CDR2 from the germline V gene are KGHSH and LQKENI. The CDR3 runs to 16 residues. Trimming pared 2 bases from V and 1 base from J, leaving 15 bases between. The DNA of the CDR3 is TGTGCCAGCTCACCAGGGACTTTAGAATGGTCCTACGAGCAGTACTTC. This translates into CASSPGTLEWSYEQYF.

The V call is TRBV6-1, the J call TRBJ2-4; 7 positions agree with TRBD1. The CDR3 length is 16 residues. CDR1 is MNHNS and CDR2 is SASEGT in the germline V gene. The junction had 7 bases not matched to a gene; V was cut back by 4 bases and J by 1 base. CDR3 in amino acids: CASSGLTGLAKNIQYF. The DNA of the CDR3 is TGTGCCAGCAGTGGCCTGACAGGGCTCGCCAAAAACATTCAGTACTTC.

This chain connects TRBV7-3 to TRBJ2-1; D gene ambiguous. Trimming pared 0 bases from V and 1 base from J, leaving 4 bases between. Germline V lookup: CDR1 SGHTA, CDR2 FQGTGA. The length of the CDR3 is 14 residues. This chain's CDR3 is CASSLTGSYNEQFF. CDR3 bases: TGTGCCAGCAGCTTAACAGGTTCCTACAATGAGCAGTTCTTC.

Worth noting for this clone: Other DNA sequences of this sample code for an identical CDR3. The chain joins TRBV7-9 to TRBJ1-2; tentatively, D is TRBD1 (6 bases). V was clipped by 5 bases and J by 4 bases, with 11 bases between them. CDR1 is SEHNR and CDR2 is FQNEAQ in the germline V gene (reference sequence). The CDR3 contains 13 residues. This CDR3 is CASSLGQFYGYTF. The CDR3 bases are TGTGCCAGCAGCCTCGGACAGTTCTATGGCTACACCTTC.

The chain combines TRBV7-9 with TRBJ2-3; the match to TRBD2 covers 8 bases. V shed 2 bases and J 2 bases; nucleotides not matched to a gene: 6. CDR1 is SEHNR and CDR2 is FQNEAQ in the germline V gene (reference sequence). The CDR3 is 16 residues long. The DNA of the CDR3 is TGTGCCAGCAGCTTACTGGGACTAGGGATCACAGATACGCAGTATTTT. It is translated as CASSLLGLGITDTQYF.

This sequence joins TRBV5-5 and TRBJ1-5; D gene unclear. The CDR3 has 13 amino acids. The germline gives CDR1 SGHKS, CDR2 YYEKEE (reference sequence). Trimming stripped 4 bases from V and 3 bases from J, with 8 bases between. CDR3 amino acids: CASSPQDNQPQHF. The CDR3 coding sequence is TGTGCCAGCAGCCCTCAGGACAATCAGCCCCAGCATTTT.

The chain joins TRBV4-3 to TRBJ2-5; TRBD1 matches at 7 bases. Per germline, CDR1 LGHNA and CDR2 YSLEER. This CDR3 spans 14 amino acids. V dropped 0 bases and J dropped 6; count of bases not matched to a gene: 4. The CDR3 loop is CASSQDTGVKTQYF. CDR3 nucleotides: TGCGCCAGCAGCCAAGATACAGGGGTAAAGACCCAGTACTTC.

This clone showed up just once. The chain employs TRBV21-1 and TRBJ1-4. TRBV21-1 is termed a pseudogene. The CDR3 has 15 amino acids. DNA for the CDR3: TGTGCCAGCTGGGTTTTGGGTTCAACTAATGAAAAACTGTTTTTT. Its translation is CASWVLGSTNEKLFF.

V is TRBV11-2 and J is TRBJ2-6, with a weak D call TRBD2 (6 bases). The germline V and J ends were trimmed by 3 bases and 3 bases, with 18 bases remaining between them. CDR3 size: 18 residues. The germline V gene has CDR1 SGHAT and CDR2 FQNNGV. The CDR3 DNA is TGTGCCAGCAGCTTGAAAAGCCTTACGGGGGATGGGGCCAACGTCCTGACTTTC. Translated: CASSLKSLTGDGANVLTF.

CDR3 DNA sequence: TGTGCCAGCACCCCTCGCGGCCACTCTGGAAACACCATATATTTT. Amino acid sequence: CASTPRGHSGNTIYF. The chain couples TRBV2 to TRBJ1-3; D is undetermined. This CDR3 is 15 amino acids long. Trimming removed 7 bases at V and 0 bases at J, with 13 bases between. Germline CDR1 is SNHLY and CDR2 is FYNNEI.

The chain couples TRBV6-1 to TRBJ2-4; no definite D call. The ends were cut back, 6 bases at V and 6 bases at J, with 12 bases in the middle. The germline V gene has CDR1 MNHNS and CDR2 SASEGT. The CDR3 totals 13 residues. The DNA of the CDR3 is TGTGCCAGCAGCGAGCAATTACTAAACATTCAGTACTTC. Translation gives CASSEQLLNIQYF.

The V call is TRBV13, the J call TRBJ1-1; weak D call: TRBD1 (6 bases). Germline CDR1 PRHDT, CDR2 FYEKMQ (reference sequence). Between the trimmed V and J ends, which lost 0 bases and 0 bases, there was a span of 8 bases. The CDR3 is 15 residues long. The CDR3, as DNA: TGTGCCAGCAGCTTAGGCACAGGGCTGAACACTGAAGCTTTCTTT. It yields the protein CASSLGTGLNTEAFF.

This chain links TRBV6-1 with TRBJ1-1, with TRBD1 matching 9 bases. The germline V gene encodes CDR1 MNHNS and CDR2 SASEGT. This CDR3 is built from 15 residues. The trim removed 5 bases at V and 5 bases at J, leaving 9 bases unmatched. CDR3 coding DNA: TGTGCCAGCAGTTCTCGACAGGGGGGCAGAACTGAAGCTTTCTTT. This sequence encodes CASSSRQGGRTEAFF.

This clone was recorded once. The chain is built from TRBV13 and TRBJ2-1; TRBD2 might be the D (6 bases). In germline, CDR1 is PRHDT, CDR2 FYEKMQ (reference sequence). This CDR3 is 16 amino acids long. Deletions cut 2 bases from V and 3 bases from J, with 14 bases between. The CDR3 sequence: CASSLSRGNRYNEQFF. CDR3 coding DNA: TGTGCCAGCAGCTTATCCCGGGGGAACCGCTACAATGAGCAGTTCTTC.

The chain recombines TRBV5-4 with TRBJ1-6; D is possibly TRBD1 (6 bases). The CDR3 covers 14 residues. Deletions cut 4 bases from V and 7 bases from J, with 12 bases between. Per the germline V gene, CDR1 is SGHNT and CDR2 is YYREEE (reference sequence). CDR3 bases: TGTGCCAGCAGCCCAAAACAGGGAAATTCACCCCTCCACTTT. Translated, it gives CASSPKQGNSPLHF.

This clone has only one observation. The chain carries TRBV7-9 and TRBJ1-5; D possibly corresponds to TRBD1 (6 bases). From germline, CDR1 is SEHNR and CDR2 FQNEAQ (reference sequence). The CDR3 has 17 residues. Trimming took off 4 bases at V and 0 bases at J, with 16 bases between the two ends. The CDR3 coding sequence is TGTGCCAGCAGCTCGGGCAGGGGCGTATATAGCAATCAGCCCCAGCATTTT. Translated, it gives CASSSGRGVYSNQPQHF.

Notes on this clone: The identical CDR3 is also encoded by other nucleotide sequences in the sample. The rearrangement links TRBV5-6 to TRBJ1-6; D gene ambiguous. Trimming left V 0 bases short and J 7 bases short, with 5 bases between. Per the germline V gene, CDR1 is SGHDT and CDR2 is YYEEEE. CDR3 length: 13 residues. Here the CDR3 DNA reads TGTGCCAGCAGCTTGGATCGGAATTCACCCCTCCACTTT. Translated, it gives CASSLDRNSPLHF.

The chain links TRBV6-6 to TRBJ1-5; D not certain. The length of the CDR3 is 14 residues. The germline V gene encodes CDR1 MNHNY and CDR2 SVGAGI (reference sequence). V lost 5 bases, J lost 3 bases, and 11 bases lay in between. The CDR3 here is CASSDGPINQPQHF. The CDR3, as DNA: TGTGCCAGCAGTGATGGACCGATCAATCAGCCCCAGCATTTT.

The chain joins TRBV4-1 to TRBJ1-4; 8 nucleotides match TRBD1. V was pared by 3 bases and J by 7 bases, with 1 base of the junction left unmatched. Germline-derived CDR1 and CDR2 are MGHRA and YSYEKL. The CDR3 is made up of 13 amino acids. CDR3 bases: TGCGCCAGCAGCCACACAGGGGGTGAAAAACTGTTTTTT. It translates to CASSHTGGEKLFF.

The chain has TRBV4-2 and TRBJ2-3, with 11 bases aligning to TRBD2. Germline CDR1 LGHNA, CDR2 YNFKEQ. V lost 2 bases to trimming and J lost 5 bases; unmatched junction nucleotides: 6. There are 16 residues in the CDR3. The CDR3 DNA sequence: TGTGCCAGCAGCCAACCGATAGCGGGGGGGGTAGATACGCAGTATTTT. Protein sequence: CASSQPIAGGVDTQYF.

The chain links TRBV27 to TRBJ2-1; D assignment may be TRBD1 or TRBD2 (6 bases each). Germline V gene sequence: CDR1 MNHEY, CDR2 SMNVEV (reference sequence). V was trimmed by 3 bases and J by 9 bases, leaving 12 bases between them. This CDR3 is built from 13 residues. The DNA of the CDR3 is TGTGCCAGCAGTTTGTCGGGGGCGGGTGAGCAGTTCTTC. Encoded protein: CASSLSGAGEQFF.

The chain employs TRBV15 and TRBJ1-3; D is uncertain. The germline V gene has CDR1 LNHNV and CDR2 YYDKDF (reference sequence). There are 15 residues in the CDR3. V was shortened by 0 bases and J by 2 bases, with 8 bases between the two germline ends. CDR3 sequence: CATSRDRVAGNTIYF. The CDR3 DNA sequence: TGTGCCACCAGCAGAGATCGGGTTGCTGGAAACACCATATATTTT.

The chain uses TRBV4-2 and TRBJ2-1, with D perhaps TRBD2 (6 bases). The CDR3 spans 15 residues. The V end was cut by 4 bases, the J end by 0 bases, with 10 bases between. Germline CDR1 LGHNA, CDR2 YNFKEQ. DNA of the CDR3: TGTGCCAGCAGCCTGGACGGGAGCTCCTACAATGAGCAGTTCTTC. This gives the protein CASSLDGSSYNEQFF.

The gene calls are TRBV2 and TRBJ1-2; D remains unclear. Germline CDR1 reads SNHLY; CDR2 reads FYNNEI. Trimming took off 4 bases at V and 1 base at J, with 7 bases between the two ends. The CDR3 runs 13 residues. The DNA of the CDR3 is TGTGCCAGCAGTGCTCAGAGTAACTATGGCTACACCTTC. It yields the protein CASSAQSNYGYTF.

V is TRBV4-3 and J is TRBJ2-1; 7 bases line up with TRBD1. The germline CDR1 and CDR2 sequences are LGHNA and YSLEER. The CDR3 extends over 16 amino acids. The V gene end was trimmed by 5 bases and the J gene end by 0 bases; junction bases not matched to a gene: 7. The CDR3 is CASSTGQASSYNEQFF. In nucleotides, the CDR3 is TGCGCCAGCAGCACCGGACAGGCCAGCTCCTACAATGAGCAGTTCTTC.